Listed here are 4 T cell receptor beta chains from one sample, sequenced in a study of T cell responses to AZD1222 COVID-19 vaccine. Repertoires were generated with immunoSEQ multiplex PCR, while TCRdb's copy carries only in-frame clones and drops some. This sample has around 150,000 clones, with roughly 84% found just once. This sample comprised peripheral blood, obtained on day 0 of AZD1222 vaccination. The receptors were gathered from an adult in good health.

CDR3 amino acids: CASSGDRRGSPLHF. Here the CDR3 DNA reads TGTGCCAGCAGTGGGGACAGGCGGGGGTCACCCCTCCACTTT. The chain recombines TRBV2 with TRBJ1-6, with 8 bases identical to TRBD1. The trim removed 4 bases at V and 10 bases at J, leaving 6 bases unmatched. The germline gives CDR1 SNHLY, CDR2 FYNNEI. The CDR3 consists of 14 residues.

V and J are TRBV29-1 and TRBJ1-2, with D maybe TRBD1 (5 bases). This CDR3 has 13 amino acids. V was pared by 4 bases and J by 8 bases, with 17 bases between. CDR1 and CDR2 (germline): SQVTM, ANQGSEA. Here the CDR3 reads CSVVPLSGAGYTF. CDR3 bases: TGCAGCGTTGTCCCTCTTTCTGGGGCGGGCTACACCTTC.

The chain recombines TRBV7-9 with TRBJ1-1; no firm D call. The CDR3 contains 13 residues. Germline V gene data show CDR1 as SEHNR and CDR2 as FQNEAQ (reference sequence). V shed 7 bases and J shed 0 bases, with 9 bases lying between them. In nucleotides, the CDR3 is TGTGCCAGCACCCGACGGCTGAACACTGAAGCTTTCTTT. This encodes CASTRRLNTEAFF.

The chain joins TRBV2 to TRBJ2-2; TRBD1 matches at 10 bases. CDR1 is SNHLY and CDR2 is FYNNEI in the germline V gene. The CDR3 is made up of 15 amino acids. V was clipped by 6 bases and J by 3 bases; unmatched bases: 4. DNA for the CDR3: TGTGCCAGCAGCCTAGGACAGGGGGACACCGGGGAGCTGTTTTTT. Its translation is CASSLGQGDTGELFF.